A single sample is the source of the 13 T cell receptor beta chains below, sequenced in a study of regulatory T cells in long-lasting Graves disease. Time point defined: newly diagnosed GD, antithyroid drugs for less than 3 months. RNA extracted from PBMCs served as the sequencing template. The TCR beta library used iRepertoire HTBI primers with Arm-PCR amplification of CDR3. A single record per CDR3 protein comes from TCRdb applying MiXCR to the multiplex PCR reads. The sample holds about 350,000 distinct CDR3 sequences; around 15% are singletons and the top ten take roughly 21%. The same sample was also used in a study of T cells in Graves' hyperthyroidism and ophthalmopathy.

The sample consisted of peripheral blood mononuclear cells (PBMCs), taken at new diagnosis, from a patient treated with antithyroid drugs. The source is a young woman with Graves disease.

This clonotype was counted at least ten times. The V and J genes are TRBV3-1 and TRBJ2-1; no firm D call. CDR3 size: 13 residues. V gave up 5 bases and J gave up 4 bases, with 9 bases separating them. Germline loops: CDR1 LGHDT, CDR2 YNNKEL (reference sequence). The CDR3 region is CASSSTTYNEQFF. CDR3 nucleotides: TGTGCCAGCAGCAGTACTACGTACAATGAGCAGTTCTTC.

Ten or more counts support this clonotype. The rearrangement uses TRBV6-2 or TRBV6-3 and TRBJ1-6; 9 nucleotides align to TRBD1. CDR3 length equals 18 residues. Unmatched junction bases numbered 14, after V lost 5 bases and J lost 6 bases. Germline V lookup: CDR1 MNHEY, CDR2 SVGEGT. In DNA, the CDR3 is TGTGCCAGCAGTCCCCTTAGAGCAACAGGGGGCTTTAATTCACCCCTCCACTTT. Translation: CASSPLRATGGFNSPLHF.

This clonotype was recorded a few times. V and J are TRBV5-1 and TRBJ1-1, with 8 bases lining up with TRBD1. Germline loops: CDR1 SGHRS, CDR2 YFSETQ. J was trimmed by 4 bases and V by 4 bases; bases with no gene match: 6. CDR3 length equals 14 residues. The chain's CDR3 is CASSHDRGRTEAFF. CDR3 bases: TGCGCCAGCAGCCACGACAGGGGTCGCACTGAAGCTTTCTTT.

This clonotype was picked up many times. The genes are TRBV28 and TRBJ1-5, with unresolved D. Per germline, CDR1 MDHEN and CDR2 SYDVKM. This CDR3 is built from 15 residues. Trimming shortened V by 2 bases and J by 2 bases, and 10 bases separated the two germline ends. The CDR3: CASSLRLTGNQPQHF. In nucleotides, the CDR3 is TGTGCCAGCAGTTTACGGCTAACGGGCAATCAGCCCCAGCATTTT.

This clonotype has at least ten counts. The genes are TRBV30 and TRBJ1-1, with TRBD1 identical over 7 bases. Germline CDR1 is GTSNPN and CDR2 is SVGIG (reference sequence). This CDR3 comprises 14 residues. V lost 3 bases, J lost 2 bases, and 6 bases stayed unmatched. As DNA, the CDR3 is TGTGCCTGGAGGCCTGGGACAGTCAACACTGAAGCTTTCTTT. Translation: CAWRPGTVNTEAFF.

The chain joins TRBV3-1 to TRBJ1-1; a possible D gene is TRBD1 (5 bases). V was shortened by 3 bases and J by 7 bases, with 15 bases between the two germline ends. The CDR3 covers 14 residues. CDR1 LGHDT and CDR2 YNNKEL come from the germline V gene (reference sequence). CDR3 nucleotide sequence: TGTGCCAGCAGCCATTCCCTGGGCAGGGATGAAGCTTTCTTT. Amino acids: CASSHSLGRDEAFF.

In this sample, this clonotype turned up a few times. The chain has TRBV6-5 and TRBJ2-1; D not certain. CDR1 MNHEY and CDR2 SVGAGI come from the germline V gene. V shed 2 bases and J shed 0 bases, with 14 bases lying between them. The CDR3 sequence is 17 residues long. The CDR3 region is CASSYGSHISSYNEQFF. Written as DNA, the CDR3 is TGTGCCAGCAGTTACGGCTCTCACATAAGCTCCTACAATGAGCAGTTCTTC.

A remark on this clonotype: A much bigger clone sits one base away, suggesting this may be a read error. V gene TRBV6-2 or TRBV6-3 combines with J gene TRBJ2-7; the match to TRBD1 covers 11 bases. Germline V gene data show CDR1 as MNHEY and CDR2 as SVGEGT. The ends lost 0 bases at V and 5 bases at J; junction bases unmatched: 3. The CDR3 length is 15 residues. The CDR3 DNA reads TGTGCCAGCAGTTACTCGGACAGGGGGCGACACGAGCAGTACTTC. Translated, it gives CASSYSDRGRHEQYF.

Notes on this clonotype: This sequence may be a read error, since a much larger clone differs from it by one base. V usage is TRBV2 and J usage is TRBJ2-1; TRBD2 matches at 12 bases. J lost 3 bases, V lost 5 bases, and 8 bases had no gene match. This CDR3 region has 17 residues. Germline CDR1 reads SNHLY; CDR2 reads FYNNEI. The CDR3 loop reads CASSTRTSGTSYNEQFF. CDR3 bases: TGTGCCAGCAGTACCCGGACTAGCGGGACGAGCTACAATGAGCAGTTCTTC.

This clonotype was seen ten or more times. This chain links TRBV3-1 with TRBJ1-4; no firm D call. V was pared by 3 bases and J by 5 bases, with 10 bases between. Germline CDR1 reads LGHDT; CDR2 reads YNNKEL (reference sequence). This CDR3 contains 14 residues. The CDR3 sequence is CASSHKGPNEKLFF. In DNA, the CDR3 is TGTGCCAGCAGCCATAAAGGGCCCAATGAAAAACTGTTTTTT.

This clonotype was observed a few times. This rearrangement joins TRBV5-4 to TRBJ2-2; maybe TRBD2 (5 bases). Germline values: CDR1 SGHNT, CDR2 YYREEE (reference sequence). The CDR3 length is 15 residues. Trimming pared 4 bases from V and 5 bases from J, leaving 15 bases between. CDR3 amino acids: CASSTGGFGTGELFF. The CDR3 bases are TGTGCCAGCAGCACTGGAGGTTTTGGTACCGGGGAGCTGTTTTTT.

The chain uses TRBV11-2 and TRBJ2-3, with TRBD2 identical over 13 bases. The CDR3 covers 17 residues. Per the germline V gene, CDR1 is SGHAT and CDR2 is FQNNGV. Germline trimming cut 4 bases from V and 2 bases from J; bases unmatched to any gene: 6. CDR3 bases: TGTGCCAGCAGCTCCCGACTAGCGGGGGGTACCACAGATACGCAGTATTTT. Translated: CASSSRLAGGTTDTQYF.

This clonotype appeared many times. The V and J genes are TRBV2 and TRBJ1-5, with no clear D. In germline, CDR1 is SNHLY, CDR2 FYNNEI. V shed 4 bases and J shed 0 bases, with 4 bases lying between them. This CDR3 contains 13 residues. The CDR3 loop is CASSGTSNQPQHF. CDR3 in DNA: TGTGCCAGCAGTGGGACTAGCAATCAGCCCCAGCATTTT.